This TCR beta chain emerged from a study of shared clonotypes between healthy human individuals. Study findings and constraints: Unshared clonotypes carried lower generation probabilities than those common to all four donors. In having few donors, the study represented limited genetic and exposure-history diversity.

Several immunoSEQ 96-well plates shared each subset's DNA, each plate a replicate. The table came from immunoSEQ multiplex PCR; TCRdb's copy has only in-frame clones and leaves some out. The sample shows 2 million to 3 million clones, 93% of them seen only once. The CDR3 has 14 residues. Germline loops: CDR1 SGHRS, CDR2 YFSETQ. V lost 6 bases and J lost 8; bases outside the gene matches: 9. In the case of this clone: Its antigen is unknown.

It was into CD45RA+ naive and CD45RA-negative memory subsets that the CD4+ cells were split. The clonotype originates from a man between 18 and 29 years old in good health. Some clones in this sample may be carry-over from other donors' samples. Sequenced: naive CD4+ T cells from PBMCs. Stated subset: CD45RA+ positively selected. The genes are TRBV5-1 and TRBJ2-1, with 9 bases that match TRBD2. This chain's CDR3 is CASKIAGVGDEQFF. DNA for the CDR3: TGCGCCAGCAAAATAGCGGGAGTCGGAGATGAGCAGTTCTTC.